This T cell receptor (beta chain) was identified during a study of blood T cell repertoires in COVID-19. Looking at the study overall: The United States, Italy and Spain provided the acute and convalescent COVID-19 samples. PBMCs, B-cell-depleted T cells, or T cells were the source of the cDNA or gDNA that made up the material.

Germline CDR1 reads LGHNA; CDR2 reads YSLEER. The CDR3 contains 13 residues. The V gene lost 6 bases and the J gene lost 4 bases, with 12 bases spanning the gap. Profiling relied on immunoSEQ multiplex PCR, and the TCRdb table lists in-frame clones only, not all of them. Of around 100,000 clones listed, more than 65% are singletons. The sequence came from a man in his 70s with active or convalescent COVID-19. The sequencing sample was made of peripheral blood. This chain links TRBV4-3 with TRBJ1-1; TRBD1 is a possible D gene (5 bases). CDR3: CASRNQGGTEAFF. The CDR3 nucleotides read TGCGCCAGCAGAAATCAGGGAGGCACTGAAGCTTTCTTT.